The table lists the clone carrying this T cell receptor (beta chain) with many counts. V lost 2 bases to trimming and J lost 3 bases; unmatched junction nucleotides: 7. Germline V lookup: CDR1 MNHEY, CDR2 SVGAGI. The CDR3 contains 16 residues. Time point noted: patch test 1, 2 weeks after DPC sensitization. Treatment of the sample: therapeutic diphenylcyclopropenone sensitization with weekly scalp DPC. Total RNA came from unfractionated whole blood. This sample was included in a study of human T cells and chemical hapten exposure. Study-wide background: All through the roughly 24-week study, the scalp of each patient received diphenylcyclopropenone doses weekly.

Library construction involved attaching unique molecular identifiers to individual cDNA molecules, which allowed quantitative, reproducible TCR counting. TCRdb redid the calling of the RACE reads with MiXCR, one entry per CDR3 protein. The sample records just under 350,000 distinct CDR3 sequences, around 7% being singletons. The J gene is TRBJ1-1, the V gene TRBV6-5; 9 bases are shared with TRBD1. The sequencing used whole blood, collected in connection with sensitization to the hapten diphenylcyclopropenone (DPC). The TCR sequence derives from a woman under 30 with alopecia areata. Some clones in this sample may be carry-over from other donors' samples. The DNA of the CDR3 is TGTGCCAGCAGTTACGATGGGACAGGGTCCTACACTGAAGCTTTCTTT. Protein: CASSYDGTGSYTEAFF.